The entry below describes one T cell receptor (beta chain). These data are taken from a study of blood T cell repertoires in COVID-19. Study details: T cells, B-cell-depleted T cells, or PBMCs provided the cDNA or gDNA that served as material.

Using immunoSEQ multiplex PCR, the repertoire was profiled, and TCRdb retains in-frame clones only, with some absent. Here the sample spans over 100,000 clones, 65% to 90% being singletons. The V end was cut by 7 bases, the J end by 0 bases, with 13 bases between. The germline V gene has CDR1 SEHNR and CDR2 FQNEAQ (reference sequence). The CDR3 has 14 residues. The sample taken for sequencing was peripheral blood. The sequence was collected from an elderly man with acute or convalescent COVID-19. The chain couples TRBV7-9 to TRBJ2-7; perhaps TRBD1 as D (5 bases). CDR3 in amino acids: CASTPGSNSYEQYF. The DNA of the CDR3 is TGTGCCAGCACGCCAGGGTCAAACTCCTACGAGCAGTACTTC.